The present TCR beta chain was sequenced within a study of CD8 T cells in Susac syndrome. Overall study findings and caveats: The relatively small number of individuals in the TCR sequencing and HLA analysis was acknowledged by the study.

Concerning this clonotype itself: Its matching antigen is unknown.

Reverse transcription of roughly 0.45 to 1 ug RNA used random hexamers. Coverage of TCR beta CDR3 amplification by immunoSEQ multiplex PCR extended to 54 Vbeta and 13 Jbeta. TCRdb passed the immunoSEQ multiplex PCR reads through MiXCR, listing each CDR3 protein once. The sample comprises some 120,000 distinct CDR3 sequences, around nine tenths of which are singletons, and 0.14% rests with the top ten. The study sequenced TCR beta in blood CD8+ and CD4+ T cells. TEMRA cells were FACS-enriched and CD8+ and CD4+ T cells negatively isolated. This CDR3 has 14 amino acids. V lost 6 bases and J lost 5, with 17 bases in between. Germline V CDR1 and CDR2: MNHEY, SMNVEV (reference sequence).

The sample was CD4+ T cells from PBMCs. V is TRBV27 and J is TRBJ2-7, with D possibly being TRBD1 (6 bases). This receptor was obtained from a human donor in good health. The CDR3 bases are TGTGCCAGCAGATCAATTTCAGGGGTCCACGAGCAGTACTTC. This sequence encodes CASRSISGVHEQYF.